The 27 T cell receptor beta chains below all came from one sample that was sequenced in a study of shared clonotypes between healthy human individuals. Sequenced by immunoSEQ multiplex PCR; TCRdb stores in-frame clones only, minus some. The data show around 1.9 million clones, just under 95% seen once. The naive CD8 fraction comprised CD45RO-negative cells positively selected for CCR7 and excluded terminally differentiated effector memory CD45RA+ cells. Specimen: naive CD8+ T cells from PBMCs. Receptors were obtained from a man aged 18 to 30 in good health. Some clones in this sample may be carry-over from other donors' samples.

Turning to this clone: This same CDR3 is encoded by further DNA sequences in the sample. The chain carries TRBV9 and TRBJ1-4, with 8 bases that match TRBD1. CDR1 SGDLS and CDR2 YYNGEE come from the germline V gene. V shed 0 bases and J 6 bases; nucleotides not matched to a gene: 4. The CDR3 has 15 residues. The DNA for the CDR3 is TGTGCCAGCAGCGTAGAGGACAGGGTAGATGAAAAACTGTTTTTT. Amino acids: CASSVEDRVDEKLFF.

CDR3 amino acids: CASSFLGTGGPSETQYF. DNA for the CDR3: TGTGCCAGCAGTTTTTTGGGGACGGGAGGGCCGTCAGAGACCCAGTACTTC. The rearrangement uses TRBV27 and TRBJ2-5, with TRBD2 matching 8 bases. The J segment lost 4 bases and the V segment lost 3 bases, leaving 13 bases of the junction unmatched. CDR1 MNHEY and CDR2 SMNVEV come from the germline V gene (reference sequence). CDR3 length: 17 amino acids.

This chain connects TRBV18 to TRBJ2-3; TRBD2 matches 9 bases. Germline loops: CDR1 KGHSH, CDR2 LQKENI. The CDR3 spans 14 residues. V shed 11 bases and J 2 bases; nucleotides not matched to a gene: 8. DNA for the CDR3: TGTGCCGCCAATAGCGGGAGCCACACAGATACGCAGTATTTT. It encodes CAANSGSHTDTQYF.

The V and J genes are TRBV7-9 and TRBJ1-2, with 7 nucleotides matching TRBD1. The junction had 8 bases not matched to a gene; V was cut back by 5 bases and J by 2 bases. The germline V gene has CDR1 SEHNR and CDR2 FQNEAQ (reference sequence). The CDR3 totals 15 residues. The CDR3 protein is CASSPPGQLNYGYTF. CDR3 bases: TGTGCCAGCAGCCCACCGGGACAGCTGAACTATGGCTACACCTTC.

As concerns this clone: The junction does not match germline at one end; this may be a read error. Written as DNA, the CDR3 is TGCAGCGTTGAGGTCCGATACAATAAGCAGTTCTTC. Its translation is CSVEVRYNKQFF. The gene calls are TRBV29-1 and TRBJ2-1; D call uncertain. This CDR3 is 12 amino acids long. CDR1 SQVTM and CDR2 ANQGSEA come from the germline V gene.

The chain joins TRBV28 to TRBJ2-2; 7 bases map to TRBD2. This CDR3 has 18 residues. The V gene's germline CDR1 is MDHEN and CDR2 SYDVKM. Trimming took 3 bases from V and 5 from J; bases not matched to a gene: 15. CDR3 region: CASSFRIGRRGSTGELFF. In DNA form, the CDR3 reads TGTGCCAGCAGTTTTCGTATCGGCCGCCGCGGGAGTACCGGGGAGCTGTTTTTT. Complete variable domain (other parts from reference TRBV28 and TRBJ2-2): DVKVTQSSRYLVKRTGEKVFLECVQDMDHENMFWYRQDPGLGLRLIYFSYDVKMKEKGDIPEGYSVSREKKERFSLILESASTNQTSMYLCASSFRIGRRGSTGELFFGEGSRLTVL.

The J gene is TRBJ2-3, the V gene TRBV5-6, with a weak D call TRBD1 (6 bases). The CDR3 covers 15 residues. V lost 0 bases and J lost 3, with 11 bases in between. Germline lookup yields CDR1 SGHDT and CDR2 YYEEEE. The CDR3 region has the DNA TGTGCCAGCAGCTTGGGCGGCAGGGGAACAGATACGCAGTATTTT. Encoded protein: CASSLGGRGTDTQYF.

V is TRBV2 and J is TRBJ2-2; D call uncertain. The CDR3 has 12 amino acids. Trimming shortened V by 9 bases and J by 4 bases, and 9 bases separated the two germline ends. In germline, CDR1 is SNHLY, CDR2 FYNNEI. CDR3 amino acids: CARRQATGELFF. The CDR3 nucleotides are TGTGCCAGGCGGCAGGCCACCGGGGAGCTGTTTTTT.

This chain joins TRBV2 and TRBJ1-4; TRBD1 is a possible D gene (5 bases). V lost 6 bases and J 0 bases, leaving 14 bases between the germline ends. This CDR3 spans 16 amino acids. CDR1 and CDR2 (germline): SNHLY, FYNNEI. The CDR3 here is CASSLRGEATNEKLFF. The CDR3 DNA reads as TGTGCCAGCAGCCTACGGGGGGAAGCAACTAATGAAAAACTGTTTTTT.

The rearrangement joins TRBV7-9 to TRBJ2-5; D gene unclear. The V gene lost 3 bases and the J gene lost 5 bases, with 13 bases spanning the gap. CDR3 length: 14 amino acids. The germline gives CDR1 SEHNR, CDR2 FQNEAQ (reference sequence). The CDR3 coding sequence is TGTGCCAGCAGCTTCAAGGGAAATTGGGAGACCCAGTACTTC. This gives the protein CASSFKGNWETQYF.

The J gene is TRBJ1-2, the V gene TRBV18, with D perhaps TRBD1 (5 bases). Germline lookup yields CDR1 KGHSH and CDR2 LQKENI. The CDR3 has 16 residues. With 2 bases removed from V and 0 bases from J, the gap between germline ends came to 13 bases. For the CDR3, the DNA is TGTGCCAGCTCACCAGGGAGGGGATTTACTAACTATGGCTACACCTTC. It yields the protein CASSPGRGFTNYGYTF.

The rearrangement joins TRBV9 to TRBJ2-1; the D is unclear. Germline V gives CDR1 SGDLS, CDR2 YYNGEE. This CDR3 region has 14 residues. The V and J ends lost 3 bases and 4 bases respectively, with 11 bases between them. CDR3 bases: TGTGCCAGCAGCGACGCTGGGCCATACAATGAGCAGTTCTTC. Its protein product is CASSDAGPYNEQFF.

The CDR3 sequence: CASSLRTDQETQYF. The CDR3 DNA follows: TGTGCCAGCAGCCTACGGACCGATCAAGAGACCCAGTACTTC. The rearrangement uses TRBV6-6 and TRBJ2-5, with D hard to call. The CDR3 totals 14 residues. Germline values: CDR1 MNHNY, CDR2 SVGAGI (reference sequence). V was cut by 6 bases and J by 2 bases, with 13 bases left in between.

A few counts support this clone. Within the sample, other DNA sequences also encode this same CDR3. This CDR3 reads CSARDPYEQYF. The CDR3 DNA follows: TGCAGTGCTAGAGATCCCTACGAGCAGTACTTC. The chain uses TRBV20-1 and TRBJ2-7, with D uncertain. The germline V gene encodes CDR1 DFQATT and CDR2 SNEGSKA (reference sequence). The V end lost 0 bases, the J end lost 2 bases, and 2 bases lay between the germline ends. The CDR3 covers 11 residues.

This chain uses TRBV4-2 with TRBJ1-1, with D possibly matching TRBD1 (6 bases). Germline V gene lookup returns CDR1 LGHNA and CDR2 YNFKEQ. CDR3 size: 16 residues. V was trimmed by 3 bases and J by 0 bases, leaving 14 bases between them. DNA for the CDR3: TGTGCCAGCAGCCAGGTACCAGGGGCTATGAACACTGAAGCTTTCTTT. Protein sequence: CASSQVPGAMNTEAFF.

V gene TRBV7-6 combines with J gene TRBJ2-1, with TRBD2 as a possible D gene (6 bases). V was cut by 5 bases and J by 4 bases, with 12 bases left in between. CDR3 length: 14 amino acids. Germline V gene lookup returns CDR1 SGHVS and CDR2 FNYEAQ. CDR3 loop: CASSGTGLYNEQFF. CDR3 nucleotides: TGTGCCAGCAGCGGCACGGGACTTTACAATGAGCAGTTCTTC. The entire variable domain, with the rest obtained from reference TRBV7-6 and TRBJ2-1, is as follows: GAGVSQSPRYKVTKRGQDVALRCDPISGHVSLYWYRQALGQGPEFLTYFNYEAQQDKSGLPNDRFSAERPEGSISTLTIQRTEQRDSAMYRCASSGTGLYNEQFFGPGTRLTVL.

The chain links TRBV28 to TRBJ2-7, with 9 positions matching TRBD2. The CDR3 totals 16 residues. Trimming took 0 bases from V and 2 from J; bases not matched to a gene: 5. Per the germline V gene, CDR1 is MDHEN and CDR2 is SYDVKM. The DNA of the CDR3 is TGTGCCAGCAGTTTATGGACTAGCGGCTTCACCTACGAGCAGTACTTC. Translation: CASSLWTSGFTYEQYF.

With respect to this clone: Distinct nucleotide sequences in the sample also encode this CDR3. The chain joins TRBV29-1 to TRBJ2-7, with TRBD2 matching over 11 bases. Germline CDR1 reads SQVTM; CDR2 reads ANQGSEA. The CDR3 has 13 residues. V dropped 5 bases and J dropped 1; count of bases not matched to a gene: 1. Written as DNA, the CDR3 is TGCAGCGTTCGACTAGCGGGATCCTACGAGCAGTACTTC. Its protein product is CSVRLAGSYEQYF.

The chain couples TRBV25-1 to TRBJ2-3, with TRBD2 matching over 8 bases. V lost 4 bases to trimming and J lost 3 bases; unmatched junction nucleotides: 9. Germline-derived CDR1 and CDR2 are MGHDK and SYGVNS. The CDR3 is 16 amino acids. The CDR3 spells CASSGPRLARTDTQYF. CDR3 coding DNA: TGTGCCAGCAGTGGCCCTCGACTAGCGCGAACAGATACGCAGTATTTT.

The rearrangement uses TRBV27 and TRBJ2-1, with 9 bases aligning to TRBD1. The CDR3 is made up of 19 amino acids. V trimming: 2 bases; J trimming: 8 bases; junction bases outside the gene matches: 19. Looked up from germline, CDR1 is MNHEY and CDR2 is SMNVEV (reference sequence). The CDR3 coding sequence is TGTGCCAGCAGTTTACCCCAGACCCGACAGGGGGGAATCGTATATGAGCAGTTCTTC. Translated, it gives CASSLPQTRQGGIVYEQFF.

This sequence joins TRBV27 and TRBJ2-7; the D gene is possibly TRBD2 (6 bases). V dropped 3 bases and J dropped 2 bases, with 11 bases sitting between them. Germline loops: CDR1 MNHEY, CDR2 SMNVEV (reference sequence). This CDR3 contains 14 residues. Written as DNA, the CDR3 is TGTGCCAGCAGTTTCAGGGAGGAGGCCTACGAGCAGTACTTC. This codes for CASSFREEAYEQYF.

The chain couples TRBV30 to TRBJ1-6; D perhaps matches TRBD1 (6 bases). Trimming cost V 3 bases and J 2 bases, with 14 bases left between them. Germline V CDR1 and CDR2: GTSNPN, SVGIG (reference sequence). This CDR3 region has 16 residues. The DNA for the CDR3 is TGTGCCTGGAGCGCGCTTCGGACAGCCTATAATTCACCCCTCCACTTT. Protein product: CAWSALRTAYNSPLHF. The full variable domain, rest sourced from reference TRBV30 and TRBJ1-6, is SQTIHQWPATLVQPVGSPLSLECTVEGTSNPNLYWYRQAAGRGLQLLFYSVGIGQISSEVPQNLSASRPQDRQFILSSKKLLLSDSGFYLCAWSALRTAYNSPLHFGNGTRLTVT.

The CDR3: CASSPGTRLQETQYF. The CDR3, as DNA: TGTGCCAGCAGCCCTGGGACTAGACTACAAGAGACCCAGTACTTC. This sequence joins TRBV7-2 and TRBJ2-5, with 8 bases identical to TRBD2. The V segment lost 5 bases and the J segment 2 bases; nucleotides outside the gene matches: 7. CDR1 SGHTA and CDR2 FQGNSA come from the germline V gene. The CDR3 has 15 residues.

This clone was seen only once. The genes are TRBV2 and TRBJ2-7; D perhaps matches TRBD2 (5 bases). V gave up 3 bases and J gave up 3 bases, with 15 bases separating them. CDR3 length equals 15 residues. The germline gives CDR1 SNHLY, CDR2 FYNNEI. CDR3 amino acids: CASSETPRADYEQYF. CDR3 bases: TGTGCCAGCAGTGAGACCCCGAGGGCGGACTACGAGCAGTACTTC.

This clone has just one count. DNA of the CDR3: TGTGCCACCAGCGACGGACTAGCGGGATGGTACGAGCAGTACTTC. Its protein is CATSDGLAGWYEQYF. V and J are TRBV15 and TRBJ2-7, with 12 nucleotides matching TRBD2. V shed 5 bases and J 4 bases; nucleotides not matched to a gene: 6. Germline values: CDR1 LNHNV, CDR2 YYDKDF (reference sequence). This CDR3 region has 15 residues.

The genes are TRBV7-9 and TRBJ2-7, with 8 positions matching TRBD1. This CDR3 region has 14 residues. CDR1 SEHNR and CDR2 FQNEAQ come from the germline V gene (reference sequence). The V segment lost 5 bases and the J segment 4 bases; nucleotides outside the gene matches: 7. The CDR3 coding sequence is TGTGCCAGCAGCACCCAGGGGGCGCGATACGAGCAGTACTTC. Protein product: CASSTQGARYEQYF.

This rearrangement joins TRBV9 to TRBJ2-7, with D uncertain. The CDR3 covers 15 residues. CDR1 is SGDLS and CDR2 is YYNGEE in the germline V gene. Trimming shortened V by 0 bases and J by 2 bases, and 12 bases separated the two germline ends. CDR3 in DNA: TGTGCCAGCAGCGTAGAAGGCAGATCCCCCTACGAGCAGTACTTC. Its translation: CASSVEGRSPYEQYF.